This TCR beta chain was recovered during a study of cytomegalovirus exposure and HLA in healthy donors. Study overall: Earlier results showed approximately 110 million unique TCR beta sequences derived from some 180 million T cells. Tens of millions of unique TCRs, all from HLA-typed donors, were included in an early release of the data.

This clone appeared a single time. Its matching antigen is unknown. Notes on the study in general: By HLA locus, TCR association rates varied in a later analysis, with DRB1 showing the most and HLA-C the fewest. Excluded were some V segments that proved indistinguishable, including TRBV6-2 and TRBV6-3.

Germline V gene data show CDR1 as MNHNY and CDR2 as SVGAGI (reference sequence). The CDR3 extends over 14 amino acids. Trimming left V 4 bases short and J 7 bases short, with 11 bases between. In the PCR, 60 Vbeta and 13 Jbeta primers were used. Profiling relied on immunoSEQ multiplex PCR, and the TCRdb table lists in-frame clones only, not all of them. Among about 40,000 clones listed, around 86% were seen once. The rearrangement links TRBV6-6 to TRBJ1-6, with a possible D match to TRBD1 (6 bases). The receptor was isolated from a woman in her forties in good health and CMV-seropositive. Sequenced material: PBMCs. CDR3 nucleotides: TGTGCCAGCAGTTTCATGGACAGAAATTCACCCCTCCACTTT. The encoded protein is CASSFMDRNSPLHF.